This is a list of T cell receptor beta chains from one sample in a study of T cell changes during pregnancy in multiple sclerosis. The table came from immunoSEQ multiplex PCR; TCRdb's copy has only in-frame clones and leaves some out. The sample has roughly 76,000 clones, 90% to 95% seen once; the top ten hold under 0.6%. The sample was CD4+ T cells from peripheral blood mononuclear cells, taken in the second trimester of pregnancy. The receptors shown here come from a female donor with multiple sclerosis, enrolled in a pregnancy study. Each CDR3 is given with its conserved first and last residue. The D gene is left open where the match is weak. Only some rows state a clone size, as once, few, many or a class for expanded clones.

d_call: NA; v_call: TRBV5-1; clone_size: NA; j_call: TRBJ1-1; cdr3_length: 13; cdr3_aa: CASSLTSYTEAFF; cdr3_nt: TGCGCCAGCAGCTTGACAAGTTACACTGAAGCTTTCTTT
d_call: TRBD1; v_call: TRBV12-5; clone_size: once; j_call: TRBJ2-4; cdr3_length: 18; cdr3_aa: CASRPPGQGALGKYIQYF; cdr3_nt: TGTGCTAGTCGACCACCGGGACAGGGGGCGTTGGGCAAATACATTCAGTACTTC
d_call: NA; v_call: TRBV5-1; clone_size: NA; j_call: TRBJ2-2; cdr3_length: 15; cdr3_aa: CASSLVQGNTGELFF; cdr3_nt: TGCGCCAGCAGCTTGGTACAGGGAAACACCGGGGAGCTGTTTTTT
d_call: TRBD2; v_call: TRBV6-5; clone_size: once; j_call: TRBJ2-2; cdr3_length: 14; cdr3_aa: CASSQLARTGELFF; cdr3_nt: TGTGCCAGCAGTCAACTAGCGCGGACCGGGGAGCTGTTTTTT
d_call: NA; v_call: TRBV2; clone_size: NA; j_call: TRBJ2-5; cdr3_length: 16; cdr3_aa: CASSEYTGKMKETQYF; cdr3_nt: TGTGCCAGCAGTGAGTATACAGGAAAGATGAAAGAGACCCAGTACTTC
d_call: NA; v_call: TRBV19; clone_size: NA; j_call: TRBJ1-6; cdr3_length: 12; cdr3_aa: CASSIAVGPLHF; cdr3_nt: TGTGCCAGTAGTATAGCGGTGGGCCCCCTCCACTTT
d_call: TRBD1; v_call: TRBV5-1; clone_size: NA; j_call: TRBJ2-7; cdr3_length: 15; cdr3_aa: CASSLGTGSTYEQYF; cdr3_nt: TGCGCCAGCAGCCTCGGGACAGGGTCAACCTACGAGCAGTACTTC
d_call: TRBD1; v_call: TRBV18; clone_size: NA; j_call: TRBJ1-2; cdr3_length: 17; cdr3_aa: CASSPSDRGQTNYGYTF; cdr3_nt: TGTGCCAGCTCACCATCGGACAGGGGGCAAACTAACTATGGCTACACCTTC
d_call: NA; v_call: TRBV18; clone_size: NA; j_call: TRBJ2-1; cdr3_length: 13; cdr3_aa: CASSPSVYNEQFF; cdr3_nt: TGTGCCAGCTCACCCTCTGTCTACAATGAGCAGTTCTTC
d_call: NA; v_call: TRBV4-3; clone_size: NA; j_call: TRBJ1-1; cdr3_length: 13; cdr3_aa: CASSQAGNTEAFF; cdr3_nt: TGCGCCAGCAGCCAAGCCGGGAACACTGAAGCTTTCTTT
d_call: NA; v_call: TRBV28; clone_size: NA; j_call: TRBJ1-3; cdr3_length: 15; cdr3_aa: CASTPSGGSGNTIYF; cdr3_nt: TGTGCCAGCACCCCATCGGGGGGATCTGGAAACACCATATATTTT
d_call: NA; v_call: TRBV19; clone_size: NA; j_call: TRBJ2-7; cdr3_length: 14; cdr3_aa: CASRSTDRAYEQYF; cdr3_nt: TGTGCCAGTAGATCAACGGACAGAGCCTACGAGCAGTACTTC
d_call: NA; v_call: TRBV9; clone_size: NA; j_call: TRBJ2-7; cdr3_length: 14; cdr3_aa: CASSALQGSDEQYF; cdr3_nt: TGTGCCAGCAGCGCTCTTCAGGGGAGTGACGAGCAGTACTTC
d_call: NA; v_call: TRBV7-8; clone_size: NA; j_call: TRBJ1-1; cdr3_length: 16; cdr3_aa: CASSSLAAGLGTEAFF; cdr3_nt: TGTGCCAGCAGCTCATTAGCGGCAGGGTTGGGAACTGAAGCTTTCTTT
d_call: NA; v_call: TRBV14; clone_size: NA; j_call: TRBJ2-5; cdr3_length: 14; cdr3_aa: CASSRGGLLETQYF; cdr3_nt: TGTGCCAGCAGCCGGGGGGGCCTATTAGAGACCCAGTACTTC
d_call: TRBD2; v_call: TRBV27; clone_size: once; j_call: TRBJ2-1; cdr3_length: 17; cdr3_aa: CASSFGLAGWSYNEQFF; cdr3_nt: TGTGCCAGCAGTTTTGGTCTAGCGGGATGGTCCTACAATGAGCAGTTCTTC
d_call: NA; v_call: TRBV19; clone_size: few; j_call: TRBJ1-6; cdr3_length: 14; cdr3_aa: CASRPGLGNSPLHF; cdr3_nt: TGTGCCAGTAGGCCGGGACTAGGGAATTCACCCCTCCACTTT
d_call: TRBD1; v_call: TRBV28; clone_size: NA; j_call: TRBJ1-1; cdr3_length: 13; cdr3_aa: CASRGTASTEAFF; cdr3_nt: TGTGCCAGCAGGGGGACAGCTAGCACTGAAGCTTTCTTT
d_call: NA; v_call: TRBV25-1; clone_size: NA; j_call: TRBJ1-6; cdr3_length: 12; cdr3_aa: CASSSGVSPLHF; cdr3_nt: TGTGCCAGCAGTTCGGGGGTTTCACCCCTCCACTTT
d_call: TRBD2; v_call: TRBV7-8; clone_size: NA; j_call: TRBJ2-3; cdr3_length: 18; cdr3_aa: CASSLTSGRAYGTDTQYF; cdr3_nt: TGTGCCAGCAGCCTAACTAGCGGGAGGGCCTATGGCACAGATACGCAGTATTTT
d_call: NA; v_call: TRBV5-6; clone_size: NA; j_call: TRBJ2-5; cdr3_length: 12; cdr3_aa: CASSFMRETQYF; cdr3_nt: TGTGCCAGCAGCTTCATGAGGGAGACCCAGTACTTC
d_call: TRBD2; v_call: TRBV6-1; clone_size: few; j_call: TRBJ2-1; cdr3_length: 16; cdr3_aa: CASSEESGGSYNEQFF; cdr3_nt: TGTGCCAGCAGTGAAGAGTCGGGGGGCTCCTACAATGAGCAGTTCTTC
d_call: NA; v_call: TRBV7-9; clone_size: NA; j_call: TRBJ2-3; cdr3_length: 16; cdr3_aa: CASSLNEIAHTDTQYF; cdr3_nt: TGTGCCAGCAGCTTAAACGAGATAGCTCACACAGATACGCAGTATTTT
d_call: TRBD1; v_call: TRBV28; clone_size: once; j_call: TRBJ2-3; cdr3_length: 15; cdr3_aa: CASSLGTGGTDTQYF; cdr3_nt: TGTGCCAGCAGTTTGGGGACAGGGGGCACAGATACGCAGTATTTT
d_call: TRBD1; v_call: TRBV6-5; clone_size: NA; j_call: TRBJ1-1; cdr3_length: 15; cdr3_aa: CASSRGTGGITEAFF; cdr3_nt: TGTGCCAGCAGTCGTGGGACAGGGGGCATCACTGAAGCTTTCTTT
d_call: NA; v_call: TRBV6-1; clone_size: NA; j_call: TRBJ2-4; cdr3_length: 14; cdr3_aa: CASSESGSKNIQYF; cdr3_nt: TGTGCCAGCAGCGAGTCAGGGTCCAAAAACATTCAGTACTTC
d_call: NA; v_call: TRBV18; clone_size: NA; j_call: TRBJ1-3; cdr3_length: 14; cdr3_aa: CASSPTLSGNTIYF; cdr3_nt: TGTGCCAGCTCCCCGACTCTCTCTGGAAACACCATATATTTT
d_call: NA; v_call: TRBV5-4; clone_size: NA; j_call: TRBJ1-1; cdr3_length: 14; cdr3_aa: CASSLARDNTEAFF; cdr3_nt: TGTGCCAGCAGCTTGGCCCGCGATAACACTGAAGCTTTCTTT
d_call: NA; v_call: TRBV5-1; clone_size: NA; j_call: TRBJ1-1; cdr3_length: 16; cdr3_aa: CASSDHLASSRTEAFF; cdr3_nt: TGCGCCAGCAGCGACCATTTGGCATCGTCGCGGACTGAAGCTTTCTTT
d_call: NA; v_call: TRBV7-9; clone_size: NA; j_call: TRBJ1-1; cdr3_length: 12; cdr3_aa: CASSNHGGEAFF; cdr3_nt: TGTGCCAGCAGCAACCACGGGGGAGAAGCTTTCTTT
d_call: NA; v_call: TRBV28; clone_size: NA; j_call: TRBJ1-1; cdr3_length: 14; cdr3_aa: CASTKTTLNTEAFF; cdr3_nt: TGTGCCAGCACCAAGACAACCCTGAACACTGAAGCTTTCTTT
d_call: NA; v_call: TRBV29-1; clone_size: NA; j_call: TRBJ1-5; cdr3_length: 15; cdr3_aa: CSVASSTDSNQPQHF; cdr3_nt: TGCAGCGTCGCTTCCTCGACAGATAGCAATCAGCCCCAGCATTTT
d_call: NA; v_call: TRBV4-1; clone_size: NA; j_call: TRBJ2-3; cdr3_length: 13; cdr3_aa: CASSHRGEGTQYF; cdr3_nt: TGCGCCAGCAGCCACAGGGGAGAGGGGACGCAGTATTTT
d_call: NA; v_call: TRBV28; clone_size: NA; j_call: TRBJ1-4; cdr3_length: 17; cdr3_aa: CASSLGRESVTNEKLFF; cdr3_nt: TGTGCCAGCAGTTTAGGTCGGGAGAGCGTAACTAATGAAAAACTGTTTTTT
d_call: NA; v_call: TRBV4-1; clone_size: NA; j_call: TRBJ1-2; cdr3_length: 13; cdr3_aa: CASSQPGHYGYTF; cdr3_nt: TGCGCCAGCAGCCAACCAGGGCACTATGGCTACACCTTC
d_call: NA; v_call: TRBV5-1; clone_size: NA; j_call: TRBJ1-4; cdr3_length: 15; cdr3_aa: CASSPRDGGSEKLFF; cdr3_nt: TGCGCCAGCAGCCCCCGGGACGGGGGAAGCGAAAAACTGTTTTTT
d_call: NA; v_call: TRBV7-2; clone_size: NA; j_call: TRBJ1-2; cdr3_length: 14; cdr3_aa: CASSLGPGTNGYTF; cdr3_nt: TGTGCCAGCAGCTTAGGCCCCGGGACTAACGGCTACACCTTC
d_call: TRBD2; v_call: TRBV18; clone_size: NA; j_call: TRBJ2-1; cdr3_length: 15; cdr3_aa: CASSPGGSRYNEQFF; cdr3_nt: TGTGCCAGCTCACCGGGCGGGAGTCGATACAATGAGCAGTTCTTC
d_call: NA; v_call: TRBV4-3; clone_size: NA; j_call: TRBJ1-5; cdr3_length: 16; cdr3_aa: CASSQDSRTDNQPQHF; cdr3_nt: TGCGCCAGCAGCCAAGATTCTCGGACAGACAATCAGCCCCAGCATTTT
d_call: NA; v_call: TRBV5-1; clone_size: medium-sized; j_call: TRBJ2-7; cdr3_length: 14; cdr3_aa: CASSRDSHSYEQYF; cdr3_nt: TGCGCCAGCAGTCGGGACTCACACTCCTACGAGCAGTACTTC
d_call: NA; v_call: TRBV7-9; clone_size: few; j_call: TRBJ1-4; cdr3_length: 14; cdr3_aa: CASSLERGNEKLFF; cdr3_nt: TGTGCCAGCAGCTTAGAGAGAGGGAATGAAAAACTGTTTTTT
d_call: NA; v_call: TRBV29-1; clone_size: NA; j_call: TRBJ2-2; cdr3_length: 14; cdr3_aa: CSVVVGARAGELFF; cdr3_nt: TGCAGCGTTGTGGTGGGGGCGCGGGCCGGGGAGCTGTTTTTT
d_call: TRBD1; v_call: TRBV4-1; clone_size: NA; j_call: TRBJ1-5; cdr3_length: 15; cdr3_aa: CASSQAGTGIQPQHF; cdr3_nt: TGCGCCAGCAGCCAAGCTGGGACAGGGATTCAGCCCCAGCATTTT
d_call: TRBD1; v_call: TRBV5-4; clone_size: once; j_call: TRBJ1-2; cdr3_length: 15; cdr3_aa: CASSVGTDTNYGYTF; cdr3_nt: TGTGCCAGCAGCGTTGGGACAGACACTAACTATGGCTACACCTTC
d_call: NA; v_call: TRBV6-6; clone_size: NA; j_call: TRBJ2-7; cdr3_length: 14; cdr3_aa: CASSPNRAPYEQYF; cdr3_nt: TGTGCCAGCAGTCCCAACAGGGCCCCCTACGAGCAGTACTTC
d_call: NA; v_call: TRBV29-1; clone_size: once; j_call: TRBJ2-7; cdr3_length: 11; cdr3_aa: CSGGYSYEQYF; cdr3_nt: TGCAGCGGCGGGTACTCCTACGAGCAGTACTTC
d_call: TRBD1; v_call: TRBV10-3; clone_size: NA; j_call: TRBJ2-7; cdr3_length: 13; cdr3_aa: CAINRQGGYEQYF; cdr3_nt: TGTGCCATCAATAGACAGGGGGGCTACGAGCAGTACTTC
d_call: TRBD1; v_call: TRBV7-9; clone_size: NA; j_call: TRBJ2-7; cdr3_length: 12; cdr3_aa: CASSGTANEQYF; cdr3_nt: TGTGCCAGCAGCGGGACAGCGAACGAGCAGTACTTC
d_call: NA; v_call: TRBV28; clone_size: NA; j_call: TRBJ2-1; cdr3_length: 12; cdr3_aa: CASKTYSNEQFF; cdr3_nt: TGTGCCAGCAAAACATATTCCAATGAGCAGTTCTTC
d_call: NA; v_call: TRBV2; clone_size: NA; j_call: TRBJ1-4; cdr3_length: 15; cdr3_aa: CASSVAGSANEKLFF; cdr3_nt: TGTGCCAGCAGTGTGGCGGGGTCGGCTAATGAAAAACTGTTTTTT